Included here is one T cell receptor (beta chain) sequence, with context. Its antigen remains unknown. The source of the sample is a study of response to subunit inactivated influenza vaccine. From the RT-PCR reads, TCRdb called clonotypes with MiXCR, one entry per CDR3 protein. The sample includes a few hundred thousand distinct CDR3 sequences, 9% to 15% of them seen just once. Study-wide points: T cells newly recruited by each seasonal influenza vaccination are few, the authors suggested.

CDR3 length equals 15 residues. Trimming took off 0 bases at V and 6 bases at J, with 13 bases between the two ends. In germline, CDR1 is SEHNR, CDR2 FQNEAQ (reference sequence). The receptor was isolated from a man aged 50 to 60 who received an inactivated influenza vaccine. The V call is TRBV7-9, the J call TRBJ2-3, with D perhaps TRBD2 (5 bases). The source was non-naive T cells sorted from PBMCs, collected around 15 days before vaccination. CDR3 protein: CASSLALGERDTQYF. Written as DNA, the CDR3 is TGTGCCAGCAGCTTAGCACTGGGAGAAAGGGATACGCAGTATTTT.